These 29 T cell receptor beta chains came from one sample sequenced in a study of T-cell memory formation after mild COVID-19. In TCRdb, the 5' RACE reads were re-called with MiXCR into one record per CDR3 protein. Seen here are 470,000 or so distinct CDR3 sequences, around a quarter observed once, and the top ten hold under 15%. The specimen was PBMCs or a T cell subset sorted from them (not recorded which). The receptors were sampled from an adult woman who had mild COVID-19 (a few samples of this study predate the infection). Cell type and time point are not known.

The V and J genes are TRBV15 and TRBJ2-7, with D uncertain. V was shortened by 0 bases and J by 2 bases, with 11 bases between the two germline ends. This CDR3 is built from 15 residues. Germline CDR1 and CDR2: LNHNV and YYDKDF (reference sequence). CDR3 amino acids: CATSRDLKLPYEQYF. The CDR3, as DNA: TGTGCCACCAGCAGAGATCTCAAACTTCCCTACGAGCAGTACTTC.

Remarks on this clonotype: A read error may produce the germline difference seen at one junction end. The CDR3: CASSRGAGVLNEQLF. The CDR3 DNA reads as TGTGCCAGCAGCCGCGGGGCAGGGGTGCTCAATGAGCAGTTATTC. The gene calls are TRBV7-3 and TRBJ2-1; D tentatively fits TRBD1 or TRBD2 (6 bases each). Germline V gene sequence: CDR1 SGHTA, CDR2 FQGTGA. The CDR3 is 15 amino acids.

This clonotype was observed a few times. Here the CDR3 reads CSVAWIQAVTQETQYF. Here the CDR3 DNA reads TGCAGCGTTGCATGGATACAGGCAGTGACACAAGAGACCCAGTACTTC. The genes are TRBV29-1 and TRBJ2-5; the D gene is possibly TRBD1 (5 bases). Trimming left V 4 bases short and J 2 bases short, with 20 bases between. Germline CDR1 is SQVTM and CDR2 is ANQGSEA. CDR3 length: 16 residues.

This clonotype was observed a few times. The chain is built from TRBV9 and TRBJ2-7; maybe TRBD2 (6 bases). Germline lookup yields CDR1 SGDLS and CDR2 YYNGEE. V lost 4 bases, J lost 2 bases, and 19 bases lay in between. The CDR3 spans 16 residues. The CDR3 DNA follows: TGTGCCAGCAGCCCCCCCCCGCGGGACGGAACCTACGAGCAGTACTTC. Amino acid sequence: CASSPPPRDGTYEQYF.

By share, this clonotype ranks as medium-sized. V usage is TRBV27 and J usage is TRBJ1-6; D is uncertain. The V gene lost 3 bases and the J gene lost 4 bases, with 13 bases spanning the gap. The V gene's germline CDR1 is MNHEY and CDR2 SMNVEV (reference sequence). The CDR3 spans 16 residues. CDR3 sequence: CASSFWETLYNSPLHF. The CDR3 nucleotides are TGTGCCAGCAGTTTTTGGGAGACCTTATATAATTCACCCCTCCACTTT.

Only a few counts were recorded for this clonotype. For the CDR3, the DNA is TGTGCCAGCAGCCAAGACGGGACTAGCGGGACAGAGACCCAGTACTTC. This encodes CASSQDGTSGTETQYF. The chain links TRBV3-1 to TRBJ2-5, with 13 bases identical to TRBD2. This CDR3 region has 16 residues. With V trimmed by 0 bases and J by 4 bases, 2 bases remained unmatched. Germline V gene lookup returns CDR1 LGHDT and CDR2 YNNKEL (reference sequence).

This clonotype has a handful of counts. The gene calls are TRBV24-1 and TRBJ2-5, with 8 bases identical to TRBD1. CDR3 length equals 16 residues. Germline V lookup: CDR1 KGHDR, CDR2 SFDVKD. Trimming took 2 bases from V and 3 from J; bases not matched to a gene: 7. CDR3 in amino acids: CATSDWRTGQEETQYF. In DNA, the CDR3 is TGTGCCACCAGTGATTGGCGGACAGGGCAAGAAGAGACCCAGTACTTC.

J is TRBJ2-1 and V is TRBV12-3 or TRBV12-4, with TRBD2 matching over 15 bases. The V gene end was trimmed by 8 bases and the J gene end by 5 bases; junction bases not matched to a gene: 16. This CDR3 region has 19 residues. CDR3 in amino acids: CASWNTGTSGRREDNEQFF. The CDR3 DNA follows: TGTGCCAGCTGGAATACCGGGACTAGCGGGAGGCGGGAGGACAATGAGCAGTTCTTC.

The chain has TRBV7-6 and TRBJ2-1; D is possibly TRBD2 (6 bases). The CDR3 covers 16 residues. The V gene lost 2 bases and the J gene lost 7 bases, with 18 bases spanning the gap. Per germline, CDR1 SGHVS and CDR2 FNYEAQ. CDR3 DNA sequence: TGTGCCAGCAGCTTAAGACTAGGGGCCGGTTGGAATGAGCAGTTCTTC. Encoded protein: CASSLRLGAGWNEQFF.

This clonotype has only a few counts. The chain carries TRBV7-6 and TRBJ2-6; D ambiguous. Germline values: CDR1 SGHVS, CDR2 FNYEAQ. The V end was cut by 4 bases, the J end by 3 bases, with 10 bases between. This CDR3 spans 15 amino acids. CDR3 region: CASSSYLGGANVLTF. CDR3 sequence (DNA): TGTGCCAGCAGCTCCTATCTAGGTGGGGCCAACGTCCTGACTTTC.

This clonotype has only a few counts. Here the CDR3 reads CASSGPGHFDPSNEQFF. The CDR3 DNA follows: TGTGCCAGCAGCGGACCGGGACACTTCGATCCCTCAAATGAGCAGTTCTTC. The chain has TRBV2 and TRBJ2-1, with a weak D call TRBD1 (6 bases). V lost 6 bases and J 7 bases, leaving 25 bases between the germline ends. The CDR3 sequence is 17 residues long. Germline-derived CDR1 and CDR2 are SNHLY and FYNNEI.

This clonotype was detected ten times or more. This rearrangement joins TRBV7-2 to TRBJ2-1; maybe TRBD1 (6 bases). Trimming shortened V by 1 base and J by 7 bases, and 11 bases separated the two germline ends. Looked up from germline, CDR1 is SGHTA and CDR2 is FQGNSA. The CDR3 contains 14 residues. The CDR3 here is CASSLDGTRNEQFF. The DNA for the CDR3 is TGTGCCAGCAGCTTAGACGGGACAAGGAATGAGCAGTTCTTC.

V is TRBV6-5 and J is TRBJ1-1; unclear D gene. This CDR3 comprises 14 residues. Germline CDR1 and CDR2: MNHEY and SVGAGI. The germline V and J ends were trimmed by 5 bases and 9 bases, with 19 bases remaining between them. The CDR3 reads CASSTTSRAPKAFF. Here the CDR3 DNA reads TGTGCCAGCAGTACGACCAGCCGCGCCCCGAAAGCTTTCTTT.

The chain uses TRBV20-1 and TRBJ1-1; 8 bases fit TRBD1. This CDR3 contains 15 residues. Per germline, CDR1 DFQATT and CDR2 SNEGSKA (reference sequence). With V trimmed by 0 bases and J by 1 base, 4 bases remained unmatched. CDR3 residues: CSARDQGQANTEAFF. CDR3 DNA: TGCAGTGCTAGAGATCAGGGACAGGCGAACACTGAAGCTTTCTTT.

The chain uses TRBV12-3 or TRBV12-4 and TRBJ2-5; 10 bases are a match to TRBD1. The CDR3 spans 14 residues. The J segment lost 5 bases and the V segment lost 6 bases, leaving 6 bases of the junction unmatched. DNA for the CDR3: TGTGCCAGCAGCAGCGGGACAGGGGTCGAGACCCAGTACTTC. Residues: CASSSGTGVETQYF.

This clonotype occurred a few times. J is TRBJ2-7 and V is TRBV5-1, with D possibly being TRBD2 (6 bases). Germline loops: CDR1 SGHRS, CDR2 YFSETQ. V was shortened by 1 base and J by 4 bases, with 12 bases between the two germline ends. CDR3 length: 14 amino acids. CDR3 in DNA: TGCGCCAGCAGCTTGACCGGGAGTAAATACGAGCAGTACTTC. Residues: CASSLTGSKYEQYF. The whole variable domain, remainder taken from reference TRBV5-1 and TRBJ2-7, is KAGVTQTPRYLIKTRGQQVTLSCSPISGHRSVSWYQQTPGQGLQFLFEYFSETQRNKGNFPGRFSGRQFSNSRSEMNVSTLELGDSALYLCASSLTGSKYEQYFGPGTRLTVT.

The chain has TRBV3-1 and TRBJ2-1, with 7 bases aligning to TRBD2. V was clipped by 6 bases and J by 5 bases; unmatched bases: 7. The CDR3 is made up of 14 amino acids. CDR1 and CDR2 from the germline V gene are LGHDT and YNNKEL (reference sequence). This CDR3 is CASRSPGRDNEQFF. Here the CDR3 DNA reads TGTGCCAGCAGAAGCCCAGGGAGGGACAATGAGCAGTTCTTC.

This clonotype was observed a few times. One end of the junction varies from germline; a read error may be responsible. The chain joins TRBV7-9 to TRBJ2-2; TRBD1 matches 8 bases. The CDR3 extends over 16 amino acids. Germline V gene lookup returns CDR1 SEHNR and CDR2 FQNEAQ (reference sequence). DNA for the CDR3: TGTGCCAGCACCTTAAACCAGGGGGCTGGCACCGGGGAGCTGTTTTTT. As protein: CASTLNQGAGTGELFF.

The chain has TRBV15 and TRBJ1-2; 7 bases agree with TRBD1. This CDR3 is 18 amino acids long. V shed 0 bases and J 4 bases; nucleotides not matched to a gene: 14. Germline V lookup: CDR1 LNHNV, CDR2 YYDKDF (reference sequence). The CDR3 sequence: CATSREVGQGGYGYGYTF. Here the CDR3 DNA reads TGTGCCACCAGCAGAGAGGTCGGGCAGGGGGGTTACGGCTATGGCTACACCTTC.

This CDR3 is CASSPRGREETQYF. CDR3 DNA: TGTGCCAGCAGCCCTCGGGGTAGGGAAGAGACCCAGTACTTC. V gene TRBV7-2 combines with J gene TRBJ2-5, with D perhaps TRBD2 (5 bases). The germline gives CDR1 SGHTA, CDR2 FQGNSA. The CDR3 totals 14 residues. The germline V and J ends were trimmed by 5 bases and 3 bases, with 13 bases remaining between them.

This clonotype was seen a few times. This chain joins TRBV21-1 and TRBJ2-5; the D segment call TRBD2 is taken from the table without a DNA check. TRBV21-1 counts as a pseudogene. The CDR3 has 18 residues. The CDR3 region has the DNA TGTGCCAGCAGCCAGACTAGCGGGAGAAGCTACAAGTCAGAGACCCAGTACTTC. Its translation: CASSQTSGRSYKSETQYF.

This clonotype has more than one count but fewer than ten. The V and J genes are TRBV12-3 or TRBV12-4 and TRBJ1-2; 10 nucleotides match TRBD1. V was clipped by 8 bases and J by 6 bases; unmatched bases: 9. There are 14 residues in the CDR3. CDR3 sequence reads: CASSRDRGRNGYTF. In DNA, the CDR3 is TGTGCCAGCTCCCGGGACAGGGGTAGAAATGGCTACACCTTC.

The V call is TRBV27, the J call TRBJ1-6; TRBD1 matches 7 bases. The ends lost 6 bases at V and 7 bases at J; junction bases unmatched: 6. The CDR3 spans 14 residues. Germline CDR1 MNHEY, CDR2 SMNVEV (reference sequence). CDR3 in amino acids: CASRWDSENSPLHF. CDR3 nucleotides: TGTGCCAGCAGATGGGACAGCGAGAATTCACCCCTCCACTTT.

In regard to this clonotype: The conserved phenylalanine or tryptophan normally closing the CDR3 is absent here, so this likely arose from a read error. This rearrangement joins TRBV4-3 to TRBJ2-2; D is undetermined. Trimming left V 2 bases short and J 7 bases short, with 8 bases between. Germline CDR1 LGHNA, CDR2 YSLEER. CDR3 length: 13 amino acids. DNA for the CDR3: TGCGCCAGCAGCCAACGGCGTGACGGGGAGCTGTTTCTT. Protein sequence: CASSQRRDGELFL.

This clonotype has just a few counts. This sequence joins TRBV7-3 and TRBJ2-2, with 11 positions matching TRBD2. This CDR3 contains 15 residues. Trimming removed 3 bases from V and 5 bases from J; junction bases left unmatched: 2. Germline V gene sequence: CDR1 SGHTA, CDR2 FQGTGA. CDR3 loop: CASSLTSGVTGELFF. CDR3 nucleotides: TGTGCCAGCAGCTTGACTAGCGGGGTAACCGGGGAGCTGTTTTTT.

The chain carries TRBV5-1 and TRBJ2-7, with 13 bases identical to TRBD2. This CDR3 comprises 14 residues. Trimming cost V 3 bases and J 7 bases; bases outside gene matches: 4. The V gene's germline CDR1 is SGHRS and CDR2 YFSETQ. The CDR3 DNA reads as TGCGCCAGCAGCTCGGGACTAGCGGGAAAGGAGCAGTACTTC. Amino acids: CASSSGLAGKEQYF.

This clonotype was counted only a few times. The chain combines TRBV2 with TRBJ2-3; 9 bases match TRBD2. CDR3 length: 16 residues. Germline V CDR1 and CDR2: SNHLY, FYNNEI. The V and J ends lost 2 bases and 1 base, in that order; junction bases with no gene match: 4. CDR3 protein: CASSELAGARTDTQYF. The CDR3 DNA sequence: TGTGCCAGCAGTGAATTAGCGGGGGCTCGCACAGATACGCAGTATTTT. Supplemented by reference TRBV2 and TRBJ2-3, the full variable domain reads EPEVTQTPSHQVTQMGQEVILRCVPISNHLYFYWYRQILGQKVEFLVSFYNNEISEKSEIFDDQFSVERPDGSNFTLKIRSTKLEDSAMYFCASSELAGARTDTQYFGPGTRLTVL.

This sequence joins TRBV5-1 and TRBJ2-5; D remains unclear. V lost 1 base to trimming and J lost 1 base, with 11 bases between them. The CDR3 consists of 15 residues. Looked up from germline, CDR1 is SGHRS and CDR2 is YFSETQ. CDR3 sequence (DNA): TGCGCCAGCAGCTTGTATAGGTCGGGCCAAGAGACCCAGTACTTC. This translates into CASSLYRSGQETQYF.

The chain recombines TRBV29-1 with TRBJ1-5, with no clear D. V shed 2 bases and J shed 11 bases, with 13 bases lying between them. The V gene's germline CDR1 is SQVTM and CDR2 ANQGSEA. The CDR3 covers 12 residues. CDR3 sequence (DNA): TGCAGCGTTGAATCAGATGGTCCAGCCCAGCATTTT. It translates to CSVESDGPAQHF.